These 18 T cell receptor beta chains were sequenced from one sample in a study of Graves' ophthalmopathy and Graves' hyperthyroidism. The authors amplified TCR beta CDR3 regions from RNA transcripts. First-round RT-PCR used HTBI primers; second-round multiplex PCR followed. TCRdb reanalysed the multiplex PCR reads using MiXCR and keeps one entry per CDR3 protein. The data show 300,000 to 500,000 distinct CDR3 sequences, with approximately 15% seen just once and around 6.6% held by the top ten. Material: peripheral blood. These receptors were obtained from a woman younger than 30 with stable Graves' hyperthyroidism.

In this sample, this clonotype turned up many times. Written as DNA, the CDR3 is TGTGCCAGCAGTAAGACAGGGGTACGTTCACCCCTCCACTTT. Residues: CASSKTGVRSPLHF. The gene calls are TRBV6-1 and TRBJ1-6; 8 bases agree with TRBD1. Germline V gene lookup returns CDR1 MNHNS and CDR2 SASEGT. This CDR3 comprises 14 residues. The trim removed 5 bases at V and 9 bases at J, leaving 6 bases unmatched.

The V and J genes are TRBV7-8 and TRBJ1-1; D call uncertain. Germline CDR1 is SGHVS and CDR2 is FQNEAQ. Trimming stripped 1 base from V and 6 bases from J, with 9 bases between. The CDR3 has 13 amino acids. CDR3 DNA sequence: TGTGCCAGCAGCTTAGATTCGTGGTCTGAAGCTTTCTTT. Translated: CASSLDSWSEAFF.

V usage is TRBV12-3 or TRBV12-4 and J usage is TRBJ1-1, with 10 nucleotides matching TRBD1. The CDR3 consists of 16 residues. V dropped 4 bases and J dropped 7; count of bases not matched to a gene: 12. The CDR3 DNA reads TGTGCCAGCAGTTATCGCCGTTGGGGACAGGGGAATGAAGCTTTCTTT. It specifies CASSYRRWGQGNEAFF.

DNA of the CDR3: TGCGCCAGCAGCCAAGATCGGAGTCCGGGAAGGGGCGAGACCCAGTACTTC. This translates into CASSQDRSPGRGETQYF. V is TRBV4-1 and J is TRBJ2-5, with D possibly being TRBD1 or TRBD2 (5 bases each). Trimming removed 0 bases from V and 5 bases from J, with 19 bases in between. This CDR3 has 17 residues. From germline, CDR1 is MGHRA and CDR2 YSYEKL.

The J gene is TRBJ1-2, the V gene TRBV5-1; 9 nucleotides agree with TRBD1. The CDR3 sequence is 14 residues long. Trimming at V came to 4 bases and at J to 8 bases, leaving 9 bases not matched to a gene. Germline-derived CDR1 and CDR2 are SGHRS and YFSETQ. The CDR3 DNA reads as TGCGCCAGCAGCCCGGGACAGGGTACGCGGGGCTACACCTTC. Its protein is CASSPGQGTRGYTF. Complete variable domain (other parts from reference TRBV5-1 and TRBJ1-2): KAGVTQTPRYLIKTRGQQVTLSCSPISGHRSVSWYQQTPGQGLQFLFEYFSETQRNKGNFPGRFSGRQFSNSRSEMNVSTLELGDSALYLCASSPGQGTRGYTFGSGTRLTVV.

The chain couples TRBV7-2 to TRBJ2-4, with 8 bases aligning to TRBD1. In germline, CDR1 is SGHTA, CDR2 FQGNSA. V shed 5 bases and J 7 bases; nucleotides not matched to a gene: 7. The CDR3 consists of 14 residues. CDR3 DNA: TGTGCCAGCAGCCCCAACAGGGGGGTTAACATTCAGTACTTC. The encoded protein is CASSPNRGVNIQYF. The full variable domain, with the rest looked up from reference TRBV7-2 and TRBJ2-4, is GAGVSQSPSNKVTEKGKDVELRCDPISGHTALYWYRQSLGQGLEFLIYFQGNSAPDKSGLPSDRFSAERTGGSVSTLTIQRTQQEDSAVYLCASSPNRGVNIQYFGAGTRLSVL.

In regard to this clonotype: This may arise from a read error, as a much more abundant clone is one base away. The chain joins TRBV19 to TRBJ2-7; TRBD1 might be the D (5 bases). The CDR3 covers 14 residues. Germline V gene lookup returns CDR1 LNHDA and CDR2 SQIVND (reference sequence). This CDR3 reads CVSSNSQGSYEQYF. The CDR3 DNA sequence: TGTGTCAGTAGTAACTCCCAGGGCTCCTACGAGCAGTACTTC.

The chain uses TRBV12-3 or TRBV12-4 and TRBJ1-3, with 7 bases aligning to TRBD1. CDR3 length: 14 residues. Losses at the gene ends were 6 bases for V and 4 bases for J; bases not matched to a gene: 6. DNA for the CDR3: TGTGCCAGCAGCAGGGGGGGCGGAGGAAACACCATATATTTT. Its protein is CASSRGGGGNTIYF.

This clonotype was observed at least ten times. V gene TRBV10-3 combines with J gene TRBJ1-1; the D gene is possibly TRBD1 (6 bases). Germline V gene lookup returns CDR1 ENHRY and CDR2 SYGVKD. This CDR3 has 14 amino acids. Trimming left V 0 bases short and J 4 bases short, with 9 bases between. The CDR3 region is CAISESQGFTEAFF. CDR3 nucleotide sequence: TGTGCCATCAGTGAGTCACAGGGTTTCACTGAAGCTTTCTTT.

The V call is TRBV5-5, the J call TRBJ2-7, with D possibly matching TRBD2 (6 bases). Germline lookup yields CDR1 SGHKS and CDR2 YYEKEE (reference sequence). The CDR3 sequence is 14 residues long. The germline V and J ends were trimmed by 2 bases and 5 bases, with 14 bases remaining between them. CDR3 DNA: TGTGCCAGCAGCTTAATCGAAGCGGGCAACGAGCAGTACTTC. The encoded protein is CASSLIEAGNEQYF.

The V call is TRBV29-1, the J call TRBJ1-3; D unresolved. The germline V gene encodes CDR1 SQVTM and CDR2 ANQGSEA. The germline V and J ends were trimmed by 7 bases and 4 bases, with 8 bases remaining between them. This CDR3 spans 11 amino acids. The CDR3 spells CSARSGNTIYF. The CDR3 DNA is TGCAGCGCCCGGTCGGGAAACACCATATATTTT.

This clonotype has a handful of counts. The chain combines TRBV12-3 or TRBV12-4 with TRBJ2-2, with 7 nucleotides matching TRBD1. V lost 7 bases, J lost 0 bases, and 5 bases stayed unmatched. The CDR3 contains 15 residues. The DNA of the CDR3 is TGTGCCAGCATAAGGGGGCGATCGAACACCGGGGAGCTGTTTTTT. It translates to CASIRGRSNTGELFF.

This clonotype was counted at least ten times. The chain links TRBV15 to TRBJ1-2; TRBD1 might be the D (5 bases). The CDR3 covers 15 residues. CDR1 and CDR2 (germline): LNHNV, YYDKDF (reference sequence). The germline V and J ends were trimmed by 0 bases and 4 bases, with 12 bases remaining between them. CDR3 sequence: CATSREEGPIYGYTF. In DNA, the CDR3 is TGTGCCACCAGCAGAGAGGAGGGGCCGATCTATGGCTACACCTTC.

This clonotype was observed many times. The gene calls are TRBV6-1 and TRBJ1-1; the D gene is possibly TRBD1 (6 bases). The germline gives CDR1 MNHNS, CDR2 SASEGT. Trimming cost V 6 bases and J 4 bases, with 21 bases left between them. The CDR3 is 16 amino acids. In DNA form, the CDR3 reads TGTGCCAGCAGCCTTTTGGGGGCCCCGCGGGGCACTGAAGCTTTCTTT. It specifies CASSLLGAPRGTEAFF.

This clonotype has a handful of counts. V usage is TRBV6-2 or TRBV6-3 and J usage is TRBJ1-1; D possibly corresponds to TRBD1 (6 bases). The CDR3 extends over 14 amino acids. V was trimmed by 6 bases and J by 7 bases, leaving 18 bases between them. The V gene's germline CDR1 is MNHEY and CDR2 SVGEGT. This chain's CDR3 is CASSKRTGGDEAFF. In DNA, the CDR3 is TGTGCCAGCAGCAAGAGGACGGGGGGCGATGAAGCTTTCTTT.

Turning to this clonotype: A read error may account for a junction end that differs from germline. The chain couples TRBV11-1 to TRBJ1-5, with 9 bases identical to TRBD1. Germline values: CDR1 SGHAT, CDR2 FQDESV (reference sequence). There are 16 residues in the CDR3. The CDR3 is CAVQPPPGQGGQPQQF. The CDR3, as DNA: TGTGCCGTCCAGCCCCCCCCGGGACAGGGTGGCCAGCCCCAGCAGTTT.

The V call is TRBV7-9, the J call TRBJ2-2, with 7 bases matching TRBD2. V trimming: 6 bases; J trimming: 6 bases; junction bases outside the gene matches: 10. Germline V CDR1 and CDR2: SEHNR, FQNEAQ (reference sequence). The CDR3 has 15 residues. The CDR3 region is CASRPAGVGAGELFF. CDR3 DNA: TGTGCCAGCAGGCCCGCGGGGGTCGGCGCCGGGGAGCTGTTTTTT. Looking up the rest from reference TRBV7-9 and TRBJ2-2 gives the full variable domain: DTGVSQNPRHKITKRGQNVTFRCDPISEHNRLYWYRQTLGQGPEFLTYFQNEAQLEKSRLLSDRFSAERPKGSFSTLEIQRTEQGDSAMYLCASRPAGVGAGELFFGEGSRLTVL.

This clonotype has a count of ten or more. This chain links TRBV5-1 with TRBJ2-7, with 7 bases aligning to TRBD1. CDR3 size: 15 residues. Germline CDR1 reads SGHRS; CDR2 reads YFSETQ. The V and J ends lost 4 bases and 1 base, in that order; junction bases with no gene match: 8. The CDR3 is CASSADRFASYEQYF. For the CDR3, the DNA is TGCGCCAGCAGCGCGGACAGGTTCGCTTCCTACGAGCAGTACTTC.